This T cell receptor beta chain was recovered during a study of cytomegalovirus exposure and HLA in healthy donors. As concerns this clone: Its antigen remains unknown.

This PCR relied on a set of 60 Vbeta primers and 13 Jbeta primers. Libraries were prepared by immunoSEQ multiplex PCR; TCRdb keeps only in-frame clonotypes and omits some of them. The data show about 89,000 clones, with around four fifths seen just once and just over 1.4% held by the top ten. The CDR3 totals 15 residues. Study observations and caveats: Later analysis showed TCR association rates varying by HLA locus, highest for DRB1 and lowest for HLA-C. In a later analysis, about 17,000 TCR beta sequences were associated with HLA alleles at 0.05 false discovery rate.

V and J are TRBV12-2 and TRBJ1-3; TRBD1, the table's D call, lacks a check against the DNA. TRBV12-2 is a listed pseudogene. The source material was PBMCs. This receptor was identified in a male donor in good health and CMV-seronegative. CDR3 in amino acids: CASRLRDSSGNTIYF. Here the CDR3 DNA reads TGTGCAAGTCGCTTAAGGGACAGCTCTGGAAACACCATATATTTT.